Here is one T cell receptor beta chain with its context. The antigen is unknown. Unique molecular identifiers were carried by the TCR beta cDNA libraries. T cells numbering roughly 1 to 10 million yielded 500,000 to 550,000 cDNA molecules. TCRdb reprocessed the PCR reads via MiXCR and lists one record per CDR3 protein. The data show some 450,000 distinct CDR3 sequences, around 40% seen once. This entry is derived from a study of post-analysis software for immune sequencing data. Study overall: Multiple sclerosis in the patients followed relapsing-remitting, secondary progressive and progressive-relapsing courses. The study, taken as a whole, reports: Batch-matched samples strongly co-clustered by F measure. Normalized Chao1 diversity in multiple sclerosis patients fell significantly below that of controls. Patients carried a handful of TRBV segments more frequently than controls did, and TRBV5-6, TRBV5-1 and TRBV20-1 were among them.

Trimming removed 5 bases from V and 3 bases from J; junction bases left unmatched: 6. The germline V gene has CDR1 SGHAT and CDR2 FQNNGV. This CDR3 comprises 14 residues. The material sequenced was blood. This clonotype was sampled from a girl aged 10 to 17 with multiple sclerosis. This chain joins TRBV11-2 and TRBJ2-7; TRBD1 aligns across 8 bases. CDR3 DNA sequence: TGTGCCAGCAGCCCGACGACAGGGGTCTACGAGCAGTACTTC. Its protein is CASSPTTGVYEQYF.